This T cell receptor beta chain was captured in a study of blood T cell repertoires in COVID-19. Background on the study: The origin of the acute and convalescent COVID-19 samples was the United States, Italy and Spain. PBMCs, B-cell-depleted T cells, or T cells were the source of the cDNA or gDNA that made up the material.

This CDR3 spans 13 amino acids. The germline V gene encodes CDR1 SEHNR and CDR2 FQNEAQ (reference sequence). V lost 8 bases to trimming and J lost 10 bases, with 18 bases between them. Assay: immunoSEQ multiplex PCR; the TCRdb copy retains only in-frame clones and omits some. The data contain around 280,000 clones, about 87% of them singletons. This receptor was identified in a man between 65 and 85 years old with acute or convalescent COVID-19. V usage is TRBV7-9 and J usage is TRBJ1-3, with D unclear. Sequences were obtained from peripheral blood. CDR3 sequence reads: CASGGGGPLTIYF. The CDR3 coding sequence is TGTGCCAGCGGCGGAGGCGGGCCTTTAACCATATATTTT. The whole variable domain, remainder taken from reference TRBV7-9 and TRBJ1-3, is DTGVSQNPRHKITKRGQNVTFRCDPISEHNRLYWYRQTLGQGPEFLTYFQNEAQLEKSRLLSDRFSAERPKGSFSTLEIQRTEQGDSAMYLCASGGGGPLTIYFGEGSWLTVV.